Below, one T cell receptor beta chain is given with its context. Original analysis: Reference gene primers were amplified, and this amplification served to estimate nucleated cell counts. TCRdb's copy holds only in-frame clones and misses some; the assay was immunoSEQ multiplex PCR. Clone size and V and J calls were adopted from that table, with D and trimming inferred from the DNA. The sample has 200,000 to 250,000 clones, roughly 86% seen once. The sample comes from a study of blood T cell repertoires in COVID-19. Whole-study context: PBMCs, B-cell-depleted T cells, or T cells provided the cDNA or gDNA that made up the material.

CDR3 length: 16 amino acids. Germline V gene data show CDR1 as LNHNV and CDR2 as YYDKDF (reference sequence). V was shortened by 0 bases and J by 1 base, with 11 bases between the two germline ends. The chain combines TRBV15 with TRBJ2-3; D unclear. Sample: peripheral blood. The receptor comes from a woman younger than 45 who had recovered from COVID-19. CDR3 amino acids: CATSRDRIAGTDTQYF. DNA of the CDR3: TGTGCCACCAGCAGAGATCGGATAGCCGGCACAGATACGCAGTATTTT.